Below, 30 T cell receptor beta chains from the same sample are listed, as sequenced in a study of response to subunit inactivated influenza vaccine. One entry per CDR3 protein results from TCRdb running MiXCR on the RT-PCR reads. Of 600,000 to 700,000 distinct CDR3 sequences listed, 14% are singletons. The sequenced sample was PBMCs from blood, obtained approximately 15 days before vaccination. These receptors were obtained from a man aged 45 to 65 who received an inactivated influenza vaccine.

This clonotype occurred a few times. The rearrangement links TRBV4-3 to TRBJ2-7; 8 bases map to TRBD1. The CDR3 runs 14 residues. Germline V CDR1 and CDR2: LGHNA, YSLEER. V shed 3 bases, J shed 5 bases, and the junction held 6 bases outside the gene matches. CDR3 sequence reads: CASSQNGQGNEQYF. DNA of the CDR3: TGCGCCAGCAGCCAGAATGGACAGGGCAACGAGCAGTACTTC.

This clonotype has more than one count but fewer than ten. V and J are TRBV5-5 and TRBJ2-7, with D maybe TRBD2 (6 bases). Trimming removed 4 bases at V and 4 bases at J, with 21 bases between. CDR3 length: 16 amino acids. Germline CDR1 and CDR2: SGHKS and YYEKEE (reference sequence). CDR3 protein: CASSRARSPGGYEQYF. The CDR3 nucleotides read TGTGCCAGCAGCCGGGCCAGGAGCCCCGGGGGTTACGAGCAGTACTTC.

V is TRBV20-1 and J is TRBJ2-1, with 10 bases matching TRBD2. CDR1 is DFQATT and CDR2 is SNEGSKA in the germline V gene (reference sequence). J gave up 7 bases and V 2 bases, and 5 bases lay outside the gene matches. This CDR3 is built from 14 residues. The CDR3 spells CSARIQAGGNEQFF. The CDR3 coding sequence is TGCAGTGCTAGAATACAAGCGGGAGGGAATGAGCAGTTCTTC.

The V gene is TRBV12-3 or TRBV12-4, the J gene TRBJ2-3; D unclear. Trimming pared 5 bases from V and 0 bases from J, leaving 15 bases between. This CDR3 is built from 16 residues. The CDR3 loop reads CASSPALLPSTDTQYF. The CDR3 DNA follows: TGTGCCAGCAGTCCGGCACTTCTACCTAGCACAGATACGCAGTATTTT.

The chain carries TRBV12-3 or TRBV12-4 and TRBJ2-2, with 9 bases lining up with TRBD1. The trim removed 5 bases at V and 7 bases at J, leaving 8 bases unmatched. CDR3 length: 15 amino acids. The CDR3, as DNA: TGTGCCAGCAGTCTCCGGACAGGGGTTGGCGGGGAGCTGTTTTTT. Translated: CASSLRTGVGGELFF.

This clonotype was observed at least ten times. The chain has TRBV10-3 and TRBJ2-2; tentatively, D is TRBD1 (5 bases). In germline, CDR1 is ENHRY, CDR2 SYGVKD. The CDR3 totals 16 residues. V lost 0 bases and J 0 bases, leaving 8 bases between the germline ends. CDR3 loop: CAISESWGPNTGELFF. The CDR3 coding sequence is TGTGCCATCAGTGAGTCGTGGGGCCCGAACACCGGGGAGCTGTTTTTT.

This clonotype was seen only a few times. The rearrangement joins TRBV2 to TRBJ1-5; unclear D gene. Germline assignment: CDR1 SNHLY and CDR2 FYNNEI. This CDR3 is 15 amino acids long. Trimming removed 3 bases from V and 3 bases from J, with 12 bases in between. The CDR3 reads CASSERGTNNQPQHF. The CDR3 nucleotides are TGTGCCAGCAGTGAGAGAGGAACCAACAATCAGCCCCAGCATTTT.

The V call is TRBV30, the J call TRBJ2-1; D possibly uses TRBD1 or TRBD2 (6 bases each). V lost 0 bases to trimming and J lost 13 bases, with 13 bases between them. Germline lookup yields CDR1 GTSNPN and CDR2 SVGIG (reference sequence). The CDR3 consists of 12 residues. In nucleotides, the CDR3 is TGTGCCTGGAGTGTAGAAGGGGGGCTTCAGTTCTTC. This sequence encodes CAWSVEGGLQFF.

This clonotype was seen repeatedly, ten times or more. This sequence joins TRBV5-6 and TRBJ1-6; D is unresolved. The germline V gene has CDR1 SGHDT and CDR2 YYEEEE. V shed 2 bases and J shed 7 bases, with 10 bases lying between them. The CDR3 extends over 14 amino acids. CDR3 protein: CASSLPAWNSPLHF. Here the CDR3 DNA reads TGTGCCAGCAGCTTACCGGCGTGGAATTCACCCCTCCACTTT.

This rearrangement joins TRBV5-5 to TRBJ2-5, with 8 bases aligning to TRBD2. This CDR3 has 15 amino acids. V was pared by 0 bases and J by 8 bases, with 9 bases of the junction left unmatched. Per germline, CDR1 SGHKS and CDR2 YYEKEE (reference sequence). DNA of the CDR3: TGTGCCAGCAGCTTGGGCCCCTCGGGGGGGGATACCCAGTACTTC. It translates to CASSLGPSGGDTQYF.

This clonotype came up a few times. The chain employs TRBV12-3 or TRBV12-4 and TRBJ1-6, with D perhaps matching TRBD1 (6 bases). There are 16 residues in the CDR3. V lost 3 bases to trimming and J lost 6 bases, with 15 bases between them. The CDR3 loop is CASSLGGALFNSPLHF. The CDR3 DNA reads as TGTGCCAGCAGTTTGGGGGGGGCGTTGTTTAATTCACCCCTCCACTTT.

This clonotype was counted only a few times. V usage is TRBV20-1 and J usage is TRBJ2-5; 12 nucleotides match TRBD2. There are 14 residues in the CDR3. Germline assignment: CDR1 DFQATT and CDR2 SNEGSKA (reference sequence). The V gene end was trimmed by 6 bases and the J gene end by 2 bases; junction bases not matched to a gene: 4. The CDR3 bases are TGCAGTGCGCACGGACTAGCGGGACAAGAGACCCAGTACTTC. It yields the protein CSAHGLAGQETQYF.

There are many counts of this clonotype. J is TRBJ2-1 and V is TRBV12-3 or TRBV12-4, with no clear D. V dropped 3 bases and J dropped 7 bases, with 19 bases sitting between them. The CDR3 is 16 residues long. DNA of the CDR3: TGTGCCAGCAGTTTTAGTTTGGCAGAATGGGTTAATGAGCAGTTCTTC. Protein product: CASSFSLAEWVNEQFF.

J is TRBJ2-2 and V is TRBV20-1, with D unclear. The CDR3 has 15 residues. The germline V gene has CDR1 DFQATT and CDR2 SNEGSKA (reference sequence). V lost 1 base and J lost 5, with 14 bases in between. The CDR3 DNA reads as TGCAGTGCTAGAGTTCCCGGGCCTACTACCGGGGAGCTGTTTTTT. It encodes CSARVPGPTTGELFF.

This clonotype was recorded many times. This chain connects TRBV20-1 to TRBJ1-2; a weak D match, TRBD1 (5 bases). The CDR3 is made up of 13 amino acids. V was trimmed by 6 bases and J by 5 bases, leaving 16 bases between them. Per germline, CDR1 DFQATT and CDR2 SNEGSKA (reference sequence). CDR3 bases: TGCAGTGCAATAGACTCGGGGGGATATGGCTACACCTTC. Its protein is CSAIDSGGYGYTF.

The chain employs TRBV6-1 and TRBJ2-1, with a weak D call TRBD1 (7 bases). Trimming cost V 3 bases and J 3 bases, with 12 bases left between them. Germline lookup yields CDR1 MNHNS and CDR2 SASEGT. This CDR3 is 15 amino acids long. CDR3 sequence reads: CASSENRGGYNEQFF. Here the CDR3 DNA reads TGTGCCAGCAGTGAGAACAGGGGAGGCTACAATGAGCAGTTCTTC.

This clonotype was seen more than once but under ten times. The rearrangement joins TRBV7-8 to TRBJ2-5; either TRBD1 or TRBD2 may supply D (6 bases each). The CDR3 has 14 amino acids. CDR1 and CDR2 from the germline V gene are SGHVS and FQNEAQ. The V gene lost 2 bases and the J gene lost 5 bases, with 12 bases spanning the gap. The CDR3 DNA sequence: TGTGCCAGCAGCTTATCCGGGGGCCCGGAGACCCAGTACTTC. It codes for CASSLSGGPETQYF.

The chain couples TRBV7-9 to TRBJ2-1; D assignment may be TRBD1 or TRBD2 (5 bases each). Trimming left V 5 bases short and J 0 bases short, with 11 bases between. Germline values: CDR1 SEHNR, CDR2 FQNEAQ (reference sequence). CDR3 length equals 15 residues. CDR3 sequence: CASSRWGSSYNEQFF. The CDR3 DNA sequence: TGTGCCAGCAGCCGATGGGGGAGCTCCTACAATGAGCAGTTCTTC. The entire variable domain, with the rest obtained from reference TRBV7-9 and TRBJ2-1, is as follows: DTGVSQNPRHKITKRGQNVTFRCDPISEHNRLYWYRQTLGQGPEFLTYFQNEAQLEKSRLLSDRFSAERPKGSFSTLEIQRTEQGDSAMYLCASSRWGSSYNEQFFGPGTRLTVL.

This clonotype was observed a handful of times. The CDR3 DNA reads as TGCAGTGCTAGAAAGGTTCCAAGCTCCTACAATGAGCAGTTCTTC. It specifies CSARKVPSSYNEQFF. This chain connects TRBV20-1 to TRBJ2-1; D remains ambiguous. This CDR3 is 15 amino acids long. Germline V gene data show CDR1 as DFQATT and CDR2 as SNEGSKA (reference sequence). Trimming took 2 bases from V and 0 from J, leaving 11 bases between them.

The CDR3 reads CSAGETGHNTGELFF. The CDR3 DNA is TGCAGTGCAGGAGAGACAGGCCATAACACCGGGGAGCTGTTTTTT. The genes are TRBV20-1 and TRBJ2-2, with D possibly TRBD1 on 6 matching bases. The germline V gene encodes CDR1 DFQATT and CDR2 SNEGSKA (reference sequence). The CDR3 consists of 15 residues. The V gene lost 6 bases and the J gene lost 2 bases, with 16 bases spanning the gap.

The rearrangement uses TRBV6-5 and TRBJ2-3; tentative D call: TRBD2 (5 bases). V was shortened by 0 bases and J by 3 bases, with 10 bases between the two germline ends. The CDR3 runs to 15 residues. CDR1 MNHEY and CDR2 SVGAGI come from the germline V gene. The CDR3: CASSYSAGGTDTQYF. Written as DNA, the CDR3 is TGTGCCAGCAGTTACTCGGCGGGCGGTACAGATACGCAGTATTTT.

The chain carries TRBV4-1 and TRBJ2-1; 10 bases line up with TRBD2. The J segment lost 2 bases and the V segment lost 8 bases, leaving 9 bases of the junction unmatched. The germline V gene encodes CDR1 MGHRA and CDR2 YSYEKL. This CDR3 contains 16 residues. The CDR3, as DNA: TGCGCCAGCGGGAAAGGGCTAGCGGGGGCCTACAATGAGCAGTTCTTC. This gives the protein CASGKGLAGAYNEQFF.

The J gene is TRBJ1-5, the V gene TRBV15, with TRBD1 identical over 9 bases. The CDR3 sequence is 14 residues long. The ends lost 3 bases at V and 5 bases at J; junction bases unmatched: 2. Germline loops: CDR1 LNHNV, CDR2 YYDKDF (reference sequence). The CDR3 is CATSRGQGHQPQHF. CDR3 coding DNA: TGTGCCACCAGCAGGGGACAGGGACATCAGCCCCAGCATTTT.

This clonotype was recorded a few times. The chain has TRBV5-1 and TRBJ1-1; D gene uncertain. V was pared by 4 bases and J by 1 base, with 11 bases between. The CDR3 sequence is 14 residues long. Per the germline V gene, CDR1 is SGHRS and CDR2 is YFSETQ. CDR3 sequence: CASSMLSGNTEAFF. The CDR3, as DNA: TGCGCCAGCAGCATGCTTTCAGGGAACACTGAAGCTTTCTTT. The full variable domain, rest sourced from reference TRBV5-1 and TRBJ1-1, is KAGVTQTPRYLIKTRGQQVTLSCSPISGHRSVSWYQQTPGQGLQFLFEYFSETQRNKGNFPGRFSGRQFSNSRSEMNVSTLELGDSALYLCASSMLSGNTEAFFGQGTRLTVV.

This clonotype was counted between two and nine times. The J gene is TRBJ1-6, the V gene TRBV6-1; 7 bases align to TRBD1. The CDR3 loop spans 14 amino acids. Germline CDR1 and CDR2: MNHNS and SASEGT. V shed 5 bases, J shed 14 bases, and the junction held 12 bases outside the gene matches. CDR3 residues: CASSTTDRPGTLHF. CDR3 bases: TGTGCCAGCAGTACCACGGACAGGCCTGGGACCCTCCACTTT.

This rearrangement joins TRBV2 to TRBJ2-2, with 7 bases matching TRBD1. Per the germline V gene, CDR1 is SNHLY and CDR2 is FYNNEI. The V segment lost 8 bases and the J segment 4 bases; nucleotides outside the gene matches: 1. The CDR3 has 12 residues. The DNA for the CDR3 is TGTGCCAGCGACAGGGTCACCGGGGAGCTGTTTTTT. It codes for CASDRVTGELFF.

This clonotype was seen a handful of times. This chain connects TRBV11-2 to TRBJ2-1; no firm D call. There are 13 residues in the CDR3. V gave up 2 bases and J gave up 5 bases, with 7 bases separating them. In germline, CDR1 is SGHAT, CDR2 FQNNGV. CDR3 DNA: TGTGCCAGCAGCTTAACGCTAGACAATGAGCAGTTCTTC. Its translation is CASSLTLDNEQFF.

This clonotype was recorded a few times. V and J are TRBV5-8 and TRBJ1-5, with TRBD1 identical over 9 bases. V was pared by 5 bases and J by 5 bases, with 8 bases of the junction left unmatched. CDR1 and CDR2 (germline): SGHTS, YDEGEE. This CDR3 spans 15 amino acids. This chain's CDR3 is CASSRDRANDQPQHF. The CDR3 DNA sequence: TGTGCCAGCAGTCGGGACAGGGCTAATGATCAGCCCCAGCATTTT.

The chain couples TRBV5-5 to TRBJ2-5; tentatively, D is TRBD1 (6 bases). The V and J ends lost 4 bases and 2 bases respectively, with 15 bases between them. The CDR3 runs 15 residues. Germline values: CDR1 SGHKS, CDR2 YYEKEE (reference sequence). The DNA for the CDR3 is TGTGCCAGCAGCCCAGGACAGCAGGGGCAAGAGACCCAGTACTTC. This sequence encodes CASSPGQQGQETQYF.

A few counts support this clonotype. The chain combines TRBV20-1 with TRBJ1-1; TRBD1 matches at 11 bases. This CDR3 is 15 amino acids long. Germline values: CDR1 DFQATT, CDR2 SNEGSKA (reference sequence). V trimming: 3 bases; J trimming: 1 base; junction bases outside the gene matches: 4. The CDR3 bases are TGCAGTGCTAGCCGGGACAGGGGGTGGAACACTGAAGCTTTCTTT. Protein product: CSASRDRGWNTEAFF.